The 7 T cell receptor beta chains below all came from one sample that was sequenced in a study of blood T cell repertoires in COVID-19. This table comes from immunoSEQ multiplex PCR, and its TCRdb copy is limited to in-frame clones, with some not included. The sample consists of a few hundred thousand clones, less than 85% of them appearing once. The sample comprised peripheral blood. The receptors here all came from a man in his fifties or sixties who had recovered from COVID-19.

The chain carries TRBV18 and TRBJ2-5; D is undetermined. The CDR3 runs to 15 residues. Germline CDR1 reads KGHSH; CDR2 reads LQKENI. Trimming left V 4 bases short and J 3 bases short, with 15 bases between. The CDR3 spells CASSHTAAAKETQYF. Here the CDR3 DNA reads TGTGCCAGCTCACATACGGCGGCCGCGAAAGAGACCCAGTACTTC.

This sequence joins TRBV6-5 and TRBJ2-7; no firm D call. The CDR3 is 15 amino acids. V was shortened by 2 bases and J by 0 bases, with 11 bases between the two germline ends. The germline V gene has CDR1 MNHEY and CDR2 SVGAGI. The DNA of the CDR3 is TGTGCCAGCAGTTACCCGGCGGCCGGCTCCTACGAGCAGTACTTC. The encoded protein is CASSYPAAGSYEQYF.

The chain combines TRBV28 with TRBJ1-2; D unresolved. The germline V and J ends were trimmed by 5 bases and 7 bases, with 14 bases remaining between them. CDR3 length: 13 amino acids. Germline-derived CDR1 and CDR2 are MDHEN and SYDVKM. CDR3 residues: CASSPIGVSGYTF. Written as DNA, the CDR3 is TGTGCCAGCAGTCCGATCGGGGTCAGTGGCTACACCTTC.

The rearrangement uses TRBV30 and TRBJ2-2; TRBD1 agrees at 7 bases. This CDR3 has 14 residues. CDR1 is GTSNPN and CDR2 is SVGIG in the germline V gene (reference sequence). The junction had 5 bases not matched to a gene; V was cut back by 1 base and J by 6 bases. CDR3 region: CAWSGQGAPGELFF. The CDR3 nucleotides read TGTGCCTGGAGTGGACAGGGAGCCCCCGGGGAGCTGTTTTTT.

The rearrangement joins TRBV3-1 (or the pseudogene TRBV3-2) to TRBJ1-6; D is perhaps TRBD1 (6 bases). CDR1 and CDR2 from the germline V gene are LGHDT and YNNKEL (reference sequence). The CDR3 has 15 residues. V shed 1 base and J shed 10 bases, with 14 bases lying between them. The CDR3: CASSQAYRVRSPLHF. The CDR3 nucleotides are TGTGCCAGCAGCCAAGCCTACAGGGTAAGGTCACCCCTCCACTTT.

This sequence joins TRBV24-1 and TRBJ2-7; maybe TRBD1 (6 bases). This CDR3 has 14 residues. V lost 1 base to trimming and J lost 6 bases, with 12 bases between them. Germline assignment: CDR1 KGHDR and CDR2 SFDVKD. CDR3 in DNA: TGTGCCACCAGTGATTTCAGGACAGACAGCGAGCAGTACTTC. This translates into CATSDFRTDSEQYF.

This clone was picked up one time. In the same sample, other DNA sequences code for this CDR3. V gene TRBV20-1 combines with J gene TRBJ2-5; TRBD1 matches 7 bases. CDR3 length: 13 amino acids. In germline, CDR1 is DFQATT, CDR2 SNEGSKA (reference sequence). The V gene end was trimmed by 6 bases and the J gene end by 5 bases; junction bases not matched to a gene: 9. The CDR3 region is CSASRRGRETQYF. The CDR3 DNA follows: TGCAGTGCCAGTCGTAGGGGGCGGGAGACCCAGTACTTC.